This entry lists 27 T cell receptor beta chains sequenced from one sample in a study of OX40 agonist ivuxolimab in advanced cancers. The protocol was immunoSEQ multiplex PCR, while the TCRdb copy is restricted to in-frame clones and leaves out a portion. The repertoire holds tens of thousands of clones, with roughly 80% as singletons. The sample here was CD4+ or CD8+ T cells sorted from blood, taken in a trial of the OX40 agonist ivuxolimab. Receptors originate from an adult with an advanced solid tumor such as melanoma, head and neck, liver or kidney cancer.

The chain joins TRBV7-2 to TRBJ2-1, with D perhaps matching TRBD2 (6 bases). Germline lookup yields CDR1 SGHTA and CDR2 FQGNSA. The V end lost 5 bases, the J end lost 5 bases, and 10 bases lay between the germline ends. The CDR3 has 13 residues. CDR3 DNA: TGTGCCAGCAGCCCGGGACTGAACAATGAGCAGTTCTTC. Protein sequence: CASSPGLNNEQFF.

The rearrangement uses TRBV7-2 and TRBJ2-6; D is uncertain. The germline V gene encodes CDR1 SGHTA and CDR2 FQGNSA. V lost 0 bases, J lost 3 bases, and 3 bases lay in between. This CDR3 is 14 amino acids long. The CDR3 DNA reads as TGTGCCAGCAGCTTAGCGGTTGGGGCCAACGTCCTGACTTTC. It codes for CASSLAVGANVLTF.

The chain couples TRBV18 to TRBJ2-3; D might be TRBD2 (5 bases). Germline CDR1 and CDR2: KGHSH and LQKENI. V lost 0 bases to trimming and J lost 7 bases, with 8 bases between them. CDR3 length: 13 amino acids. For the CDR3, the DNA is TGTGCCAGCTCACCACCGGGAGTAAATACGCAGTATTTT. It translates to CASSPPGVNTQYF. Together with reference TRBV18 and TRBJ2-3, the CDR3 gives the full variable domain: NAGVMQNPRHLVRRRGQEARLRCSPMKGHSHVYWYRQLPEEGLKFMVYLQKENIIDESGMPKERFSAEFPKEGPSILRIQQVVRGDSAAYFCASSPPGVNTQYFGPGTRLTVL.

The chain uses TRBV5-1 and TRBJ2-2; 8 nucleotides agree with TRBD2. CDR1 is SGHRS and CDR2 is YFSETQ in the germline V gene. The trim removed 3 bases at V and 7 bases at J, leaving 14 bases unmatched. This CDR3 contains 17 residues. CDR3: CASSYMTSAMGSGELFF. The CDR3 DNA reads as TGCGCCAGCAGCTACATGACTAGCGCCATGGGGAGCGGGGAGCTGTTTTTT.

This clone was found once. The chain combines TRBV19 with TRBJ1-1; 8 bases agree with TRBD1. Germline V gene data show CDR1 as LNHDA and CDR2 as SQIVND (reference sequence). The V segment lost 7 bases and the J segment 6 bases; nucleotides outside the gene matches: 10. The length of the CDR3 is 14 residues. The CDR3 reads CASTQTGAGAEAFF. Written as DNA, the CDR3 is TGTGCCAGTACCCAGACAGGGGCGGGGGCTGAAGCTTTCTTT.

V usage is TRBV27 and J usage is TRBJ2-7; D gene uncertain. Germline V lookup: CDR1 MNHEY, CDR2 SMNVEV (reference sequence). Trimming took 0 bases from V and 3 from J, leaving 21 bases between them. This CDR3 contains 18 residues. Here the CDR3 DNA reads TGTGCCAGCAGTTTATCGATCGATACCCGCGCTGCCCTCTACGAGCAGTACTTC. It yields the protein CASSLSIDTRAALYEQYF.

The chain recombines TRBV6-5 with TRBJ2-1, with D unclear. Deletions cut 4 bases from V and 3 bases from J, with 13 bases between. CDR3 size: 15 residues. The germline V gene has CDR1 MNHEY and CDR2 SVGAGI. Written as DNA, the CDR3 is TGTGCCAGCAGTTTAGCCTCCTTAGACTACAATGAGCAGTTCTTC. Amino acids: CASSLASLDYNEQFF.

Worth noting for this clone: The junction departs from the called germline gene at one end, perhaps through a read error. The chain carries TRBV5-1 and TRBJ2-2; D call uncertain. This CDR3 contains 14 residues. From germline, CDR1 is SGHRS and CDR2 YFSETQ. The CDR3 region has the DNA TGCACCAGCAGCTTGGCAGGTCCCGACGGGGAGCTGTTTTTT. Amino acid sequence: CTSSLAGPDGELFF.

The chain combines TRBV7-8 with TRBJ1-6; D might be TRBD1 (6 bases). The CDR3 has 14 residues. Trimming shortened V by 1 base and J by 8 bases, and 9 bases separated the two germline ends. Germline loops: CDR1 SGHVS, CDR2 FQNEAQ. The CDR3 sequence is CASSLDREDSPLHF. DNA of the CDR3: TGTGCCAGCAGCTTAGACAGGGAGGATTCACCCCTCCACTTT.

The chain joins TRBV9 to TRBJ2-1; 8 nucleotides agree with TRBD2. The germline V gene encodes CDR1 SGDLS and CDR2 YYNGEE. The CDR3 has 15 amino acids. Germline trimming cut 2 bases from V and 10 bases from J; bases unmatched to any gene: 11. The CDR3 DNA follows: TGTGCCAGCAGCGTCGGGACTAGGACTTTGGGGGAGCAGTTCTTC. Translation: CASSVGTRTLGEQFF. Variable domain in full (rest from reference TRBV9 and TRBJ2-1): DSGVTQTPKHLITATGQRVTLRCSPRSGDLSVYWYQQSLDQGLQFLIQYYNGEERAKGNILERFSAQQFPDLHSELNLSSLELGDSALYFCASSVGTRTLGEQFFGPGTRLTVL.

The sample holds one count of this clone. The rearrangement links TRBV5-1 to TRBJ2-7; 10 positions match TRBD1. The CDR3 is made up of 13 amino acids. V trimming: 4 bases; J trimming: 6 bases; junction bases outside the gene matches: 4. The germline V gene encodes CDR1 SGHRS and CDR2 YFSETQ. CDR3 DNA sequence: TGCGCCAGCAGCCGACAGGGGGCTGGCGAGCAGTACTTC. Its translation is CASSRQGAGEQYF.

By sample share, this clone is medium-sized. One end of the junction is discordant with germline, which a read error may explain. The CDR3 sequence is CASSLDRGRVRWHF. The CDR3 DNA is TGTGCCAGCTCACTCGACAGGGGGCGCGTAAGGTGGCACTTC. The V call is TRBV18, the J call TRBJ2-7, with 10 bases aligning to TRBD1. The germline V gene encodes CDR1 KGHSH and CDR2 LQKENI. The CDR3 covers 14 residues. The full variable domain, its missing parts supplied by reference TRBV18 and TRBJ2-7, is NAGVMQNPRHLVRRRGQEARLRCSPMKGHSHVYWYRQLPEEGLKFMVYLQKENIIDESGMPKERFSAEFPKEGPSILRIQQVVRGDSAAYFCASSLDRGRVRWHFGPGTRLTVT.

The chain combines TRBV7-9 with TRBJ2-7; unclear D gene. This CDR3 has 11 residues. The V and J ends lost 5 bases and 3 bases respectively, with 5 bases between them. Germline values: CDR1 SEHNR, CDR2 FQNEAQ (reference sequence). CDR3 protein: CASSPFYEQYF. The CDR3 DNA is TGTGCCAGCAGCCCTTTCTACGAGCAGTACTTC.

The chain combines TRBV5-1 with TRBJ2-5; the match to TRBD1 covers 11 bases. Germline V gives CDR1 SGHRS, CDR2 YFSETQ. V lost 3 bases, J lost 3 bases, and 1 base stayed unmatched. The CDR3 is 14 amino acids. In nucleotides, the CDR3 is TGCGCCAGCAGCTCGGGACAGGGGGAAGAGACCCAGTACTTC. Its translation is CASSSGQGEETQYF.

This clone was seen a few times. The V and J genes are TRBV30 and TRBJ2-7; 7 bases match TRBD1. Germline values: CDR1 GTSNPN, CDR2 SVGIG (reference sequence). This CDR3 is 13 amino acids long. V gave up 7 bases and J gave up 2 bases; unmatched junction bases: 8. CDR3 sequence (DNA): TGTGCCTTCCACCCAGGGGGTACCTACGAGCAGTACTTC. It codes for CAFHPGGTYEQYF.

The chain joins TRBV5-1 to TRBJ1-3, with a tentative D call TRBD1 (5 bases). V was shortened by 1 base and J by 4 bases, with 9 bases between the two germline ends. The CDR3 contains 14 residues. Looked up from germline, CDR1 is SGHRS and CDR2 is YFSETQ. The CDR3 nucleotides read TGCGCCAGCAGCTTGCCAGGGTTCGGAAACACCATATATTTT. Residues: CASSLPGFGNTIYF.

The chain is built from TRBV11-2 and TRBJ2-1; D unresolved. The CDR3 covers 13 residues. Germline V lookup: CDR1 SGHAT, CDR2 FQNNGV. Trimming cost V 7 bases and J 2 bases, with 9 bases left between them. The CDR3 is CASTPTPYNEQFF. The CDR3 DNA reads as TGTGCCAGCACCCCTACCCCCTACAATGAGCAGTTCTTC. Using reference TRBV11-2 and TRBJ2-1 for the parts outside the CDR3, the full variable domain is EAGVAQSPRYKIIEKRQSVAFWCNPISGHATLYWYQQILGQGPKLLIQFQNNGVVDDSQLPKDRFSAERLKGVDSTLKIQPAKLEDSAVYLCASTPTPYNEQFFGPGTRLTVL.

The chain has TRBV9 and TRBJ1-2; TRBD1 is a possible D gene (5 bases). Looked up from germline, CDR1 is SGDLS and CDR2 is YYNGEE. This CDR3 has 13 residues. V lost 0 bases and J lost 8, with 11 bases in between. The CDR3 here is CASSVEPGHGYTF. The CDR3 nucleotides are TGTGCCAGCAGCGTAGAGCCGGGGCACGGCTACACCTTC.

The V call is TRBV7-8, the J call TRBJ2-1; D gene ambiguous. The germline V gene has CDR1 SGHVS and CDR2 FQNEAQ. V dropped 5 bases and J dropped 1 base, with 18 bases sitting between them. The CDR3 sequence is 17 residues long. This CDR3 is CASSPSFGRGSYNEQFF. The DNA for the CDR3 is TGTGCCAGCAGCCCCTCGTTCGGTCGAGGTTCCTACAATGAGCAGTTCTTC.

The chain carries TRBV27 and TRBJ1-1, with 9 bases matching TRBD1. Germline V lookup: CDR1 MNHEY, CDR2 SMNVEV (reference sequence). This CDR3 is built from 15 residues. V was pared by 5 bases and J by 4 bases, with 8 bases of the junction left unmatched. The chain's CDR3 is CASSANRGRSTEAFF. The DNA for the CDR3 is TGTGCCAGCAGTGCAAACAGGGGGCGGAGCACTGAAGCTTTCTTT.

For the CDR3, the DNA is TGTGCCTGGAGTGGAGGGACAGCGACCTTCAATTCACCCCTCCACTTT. This translates into CAWSGGTATFNSPLHF. This sequence joins TRBV30 and TRBJ1-6, with 7 bases matching TRBD1. Losses at the gene ends were 1 base for V and 7 bases for J; bases not matched to a gene: 10. The CDR3 contains 16 residues. CDR1 is GTSNPN, CDR2 SVGIG, per germline (reference sequence).

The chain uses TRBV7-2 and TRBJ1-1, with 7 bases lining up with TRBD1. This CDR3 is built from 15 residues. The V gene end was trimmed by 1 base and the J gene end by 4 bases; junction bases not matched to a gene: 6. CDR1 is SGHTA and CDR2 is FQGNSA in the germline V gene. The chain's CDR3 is CASSLVPTGATEAFF. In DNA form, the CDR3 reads TGTGCCAGCAGCTTAGTCCCCACAGGGGCCACTGAAGCTTTCTTT.

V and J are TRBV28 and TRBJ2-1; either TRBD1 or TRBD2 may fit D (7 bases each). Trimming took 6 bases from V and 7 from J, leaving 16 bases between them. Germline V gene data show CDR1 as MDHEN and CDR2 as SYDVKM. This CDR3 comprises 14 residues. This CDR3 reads CASSRDREGNEQFF. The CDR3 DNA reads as TGTGCCAGCAGCCGAGACAGGGAGGGTAATGAGCAGTTCTTC.

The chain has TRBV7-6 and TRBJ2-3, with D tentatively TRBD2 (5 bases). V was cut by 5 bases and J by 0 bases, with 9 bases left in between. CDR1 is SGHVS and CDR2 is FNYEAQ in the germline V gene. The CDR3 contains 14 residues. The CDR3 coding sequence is TGTGCCAGCAGCCGAGCGGAAAGCACAGATACGCAGTATTTT. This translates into CASSRAESTDTQYF.

In DNA, the CDR3 is TGCGCCAGCAGTCAATCTCTACGAGGGGCGCGGAGAGCAGGGACCCAGTACTTC. It specifies CASSQSLRGARRAGTQYF. This rearrangement joins TRBV23-1 to TRBJ2-5; TRBD1 or TRBD2 may be the D gene (5 bases each). TRBV23-1 is an ORF; its function is uncertain. V dropped 0 bases and J dropped 7 bases, with 24 bases sitting between them. This CDR3 contains 18 residues.

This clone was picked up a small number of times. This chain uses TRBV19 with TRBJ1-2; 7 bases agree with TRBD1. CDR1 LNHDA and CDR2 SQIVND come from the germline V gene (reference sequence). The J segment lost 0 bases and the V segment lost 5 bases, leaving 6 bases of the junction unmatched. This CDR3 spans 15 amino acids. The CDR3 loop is CASSPWDSANYGYTF. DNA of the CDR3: TGTGCCAGTAGTCCGTGGGACAGTGCTAACTATGGCTACACCTTC.

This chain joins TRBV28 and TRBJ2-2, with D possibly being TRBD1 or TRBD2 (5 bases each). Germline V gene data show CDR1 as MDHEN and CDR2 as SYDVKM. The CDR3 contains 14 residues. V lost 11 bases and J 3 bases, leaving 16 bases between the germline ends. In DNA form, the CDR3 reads TGTGCCGCCGGGGCAGGGTGGGACACCGGGGAGCTGTTTTTT. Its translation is CAAGAGWDTGELFF. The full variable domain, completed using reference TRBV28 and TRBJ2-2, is DVKVTQSSRYLVKRTGEKVFLECVQDMDHENMFWYRQDPGLGLRLIYFSYDVKMKEKGDIPEGYSVSREKKERFSLILESASTNQTSMYLCAAGAGWDTGELFFGEGSRLTVL.